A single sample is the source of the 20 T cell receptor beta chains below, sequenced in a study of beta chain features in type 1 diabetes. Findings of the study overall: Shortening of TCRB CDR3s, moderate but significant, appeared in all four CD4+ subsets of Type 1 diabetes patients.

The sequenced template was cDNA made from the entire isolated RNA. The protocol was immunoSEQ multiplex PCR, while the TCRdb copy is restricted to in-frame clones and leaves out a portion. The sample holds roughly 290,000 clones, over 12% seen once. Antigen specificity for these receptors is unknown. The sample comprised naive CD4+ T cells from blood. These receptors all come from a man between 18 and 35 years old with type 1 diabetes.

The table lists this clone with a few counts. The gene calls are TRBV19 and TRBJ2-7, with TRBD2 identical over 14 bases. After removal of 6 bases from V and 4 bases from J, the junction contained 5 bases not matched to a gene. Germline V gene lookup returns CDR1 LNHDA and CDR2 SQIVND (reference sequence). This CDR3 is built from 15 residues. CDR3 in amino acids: CASSRLAGGLYEQYF. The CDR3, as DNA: TGTGCCAGTAGCCGACTAGCGGGAGGGCTGTACGAGCAGTACTTC. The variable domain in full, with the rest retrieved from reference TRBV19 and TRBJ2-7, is DGGITQSPKYLFRKEGQNVTLSCEQNLNHDAMYWYRQDPGQGLRLIYYSQIVNDFQKGDIAEGYSVSREKKESFPLTVTSAQKNPTAFYLCASSRLAGGLYEQYFGPGTRLTVT.

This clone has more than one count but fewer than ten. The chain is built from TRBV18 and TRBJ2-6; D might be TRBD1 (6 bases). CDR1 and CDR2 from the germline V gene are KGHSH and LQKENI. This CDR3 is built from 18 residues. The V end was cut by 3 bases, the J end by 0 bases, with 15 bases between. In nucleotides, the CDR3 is TGTGCCAGCTCACCTACCGGACAGTCTTTCTCTGGGGCCAACGTCCTGACTTTC. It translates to CASSPTGQSFSGANVLTF.

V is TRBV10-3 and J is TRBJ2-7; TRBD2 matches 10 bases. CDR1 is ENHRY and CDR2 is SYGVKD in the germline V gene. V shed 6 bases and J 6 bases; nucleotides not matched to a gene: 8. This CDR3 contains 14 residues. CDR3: CAIRGTSDFSEQYF. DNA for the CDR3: TGTGCCATCAGAGGGACTAGCGATTTCAGCGAGCAGTACTTC.

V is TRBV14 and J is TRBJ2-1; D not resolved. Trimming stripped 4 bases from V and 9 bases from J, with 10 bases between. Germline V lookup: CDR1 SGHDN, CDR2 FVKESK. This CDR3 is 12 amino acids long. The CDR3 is CASSPSRAEQFF. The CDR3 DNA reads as TGTGCCAGCAGCCCTTCTAGAGCTGAGCAGTTCTTC.

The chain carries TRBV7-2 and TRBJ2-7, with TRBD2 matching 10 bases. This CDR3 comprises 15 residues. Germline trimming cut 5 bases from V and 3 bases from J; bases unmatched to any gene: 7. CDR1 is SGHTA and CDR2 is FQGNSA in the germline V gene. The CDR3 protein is CASSIQASGGYEQYF. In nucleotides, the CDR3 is TGTGCCAGCAGCATACAAGCTAGCGGGGGCTACGAGCAGTACTTC.

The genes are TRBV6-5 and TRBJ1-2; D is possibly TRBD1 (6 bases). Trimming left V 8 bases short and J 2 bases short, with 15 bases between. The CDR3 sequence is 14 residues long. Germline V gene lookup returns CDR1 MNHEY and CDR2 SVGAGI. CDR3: CASRQGIFNYGYTF. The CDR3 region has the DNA TGTGCCAGCCGCCAGGGGATCTTCAACTATGGCTACACCTTC.

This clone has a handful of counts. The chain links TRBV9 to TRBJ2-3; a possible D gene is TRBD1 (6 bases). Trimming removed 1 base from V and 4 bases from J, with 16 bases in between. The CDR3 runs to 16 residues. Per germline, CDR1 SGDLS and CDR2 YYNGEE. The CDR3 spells CASSVTTGPTSDTQYF. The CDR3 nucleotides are TGTGCCAGCAGCGTAACAACAGGGCCCACTTCAGATACGCAGTATTTT.

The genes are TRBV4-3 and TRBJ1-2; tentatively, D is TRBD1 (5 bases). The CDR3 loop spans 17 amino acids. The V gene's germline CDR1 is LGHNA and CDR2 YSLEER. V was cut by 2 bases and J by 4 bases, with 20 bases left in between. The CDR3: CASSQYPSTDNFYGYTF. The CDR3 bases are TGCGCCAGCAGCCAATACCCCAGCACGGACAACTTCTATGGCTACACCTTC.

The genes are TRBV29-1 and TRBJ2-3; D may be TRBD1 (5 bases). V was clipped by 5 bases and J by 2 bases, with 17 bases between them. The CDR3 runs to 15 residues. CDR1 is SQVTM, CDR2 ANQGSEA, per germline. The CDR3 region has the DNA TGCAGCGTTAATGGGCAGGGCCAAATCACAGATACGCAGTATTTT. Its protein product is CSVNGQGQITDTQYF.

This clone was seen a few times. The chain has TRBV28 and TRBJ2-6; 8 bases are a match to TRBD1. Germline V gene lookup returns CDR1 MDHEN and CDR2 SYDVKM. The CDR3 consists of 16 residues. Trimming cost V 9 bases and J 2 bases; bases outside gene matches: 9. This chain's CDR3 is CASGQGGVPGANVLTF. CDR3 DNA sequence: TGTGCCAGTGGACAGGGTGGTGTGCCTGGGGCCAACGTCCTGACTTTC.

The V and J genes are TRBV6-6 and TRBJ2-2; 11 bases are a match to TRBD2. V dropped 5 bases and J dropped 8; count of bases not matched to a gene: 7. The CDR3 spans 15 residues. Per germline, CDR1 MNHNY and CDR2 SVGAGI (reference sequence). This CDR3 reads CASSRLLAGVGELFF. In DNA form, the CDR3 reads TGTGCCAGCAGTCGTTTACTAGCGGGAGTGGGGGAGCTGTTTTTT.

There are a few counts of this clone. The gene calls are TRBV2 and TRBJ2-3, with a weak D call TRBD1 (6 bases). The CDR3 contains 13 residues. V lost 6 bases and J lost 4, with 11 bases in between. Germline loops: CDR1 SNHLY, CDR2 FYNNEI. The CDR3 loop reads CASSGWGPDTQYF. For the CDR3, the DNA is TGTGCCAGCAGCGGATGGGGGCCAGATACGCAGTATTTT.

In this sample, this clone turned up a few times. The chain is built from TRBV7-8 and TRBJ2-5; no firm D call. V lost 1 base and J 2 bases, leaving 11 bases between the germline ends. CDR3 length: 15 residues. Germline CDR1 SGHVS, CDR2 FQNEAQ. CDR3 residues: CASSLVPTSQETQYF. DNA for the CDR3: TGTGCCAGCAGCTTAGTGCCCACTTCGCAAGAGACCCAGTACTTC. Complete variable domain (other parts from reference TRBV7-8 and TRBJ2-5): GAGVSQSPRYKVAKRGQDVALRCDPISGHVSLFWYQQALGQGPEFLTYFQNEAQLDKSGLPSDRFFAERPEGSVSTLKIQRTQQEDSAVYLCASSLVPTSQETQYFGPGTRLLVL.

CDR3 loop: CASTRTGSNTEAFF. CDR3 nucleotides: TGTGCCAGCACCCGGACAGGGTCGAATACTGAAGCTTTCTTT. The chain uses TRBV9 and TRBJ1-1; TRBD1 aligns across 8 bases. The CDR3 spans 14 residues. V lost 6 bases, J lost 5 bases, and 9 bases stayed unmatched. Per germline, CDR1 SGDLS and CDR2 YYNGEE. Together with reference TRBV9 and TRBJ1-1, the CDR3 gives the full variable domain: DSGVTQTPKHLITATGQRVTLRCSPRSGDLSVYWYQQSLDQGLQFLIQYYNGEERAKGNILERFSAQQFPDLHSELNLSSLELGDSALYFCASTRTGSNTEAFFGQGTRLTVV.

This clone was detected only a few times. The CDR3 DNA sequence: TGTGCCAGCAGCCGGGACATCAGTGGGAAGACCCAGTACTTC. Its translation: CASSRDISGKTQYF. The gene calls are TRBV7-2 and TRBJ2-5; TRBD1 is a possible D gene (6 bases). V was shortened by 5 bases and J by 6 bases, with 16 bases between the two germline ends. Germline V gene sequence: CDR1 SGHTA, CDR2 FQGNSA. The CDR3 spans 14 residues.

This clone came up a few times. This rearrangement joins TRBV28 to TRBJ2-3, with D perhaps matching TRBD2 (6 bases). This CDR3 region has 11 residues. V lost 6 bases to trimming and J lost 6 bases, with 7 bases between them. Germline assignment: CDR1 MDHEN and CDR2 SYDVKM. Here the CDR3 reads CASSGSDTQYF. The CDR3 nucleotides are TGTGCCAGCAGCGGGAGCGATACGCAGTATTTT.

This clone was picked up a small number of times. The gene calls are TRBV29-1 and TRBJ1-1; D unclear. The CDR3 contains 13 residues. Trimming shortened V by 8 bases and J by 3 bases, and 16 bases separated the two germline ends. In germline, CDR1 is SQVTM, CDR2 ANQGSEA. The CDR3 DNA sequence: TGCAGCTTTTGGGATAGGGAGTACACTGAAGCTTTCTTT. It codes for CSFWDREYTEAFF.

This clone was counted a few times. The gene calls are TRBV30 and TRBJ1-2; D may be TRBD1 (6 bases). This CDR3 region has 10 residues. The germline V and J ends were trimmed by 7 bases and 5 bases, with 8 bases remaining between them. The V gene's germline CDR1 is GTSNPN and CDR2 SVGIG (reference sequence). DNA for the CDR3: TGTGCCTACAGGGTGTATGGCTACACCTTC. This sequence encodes CAYRVYGYTF.

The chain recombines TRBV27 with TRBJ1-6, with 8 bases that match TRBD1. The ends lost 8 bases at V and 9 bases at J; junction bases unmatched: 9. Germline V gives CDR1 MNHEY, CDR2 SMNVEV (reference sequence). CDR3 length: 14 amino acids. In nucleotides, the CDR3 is TGTGCCAGCCACCATACAGGGGGGAGTTCACCCCTCCACTTT. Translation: CASHHTGGSSPLHF.

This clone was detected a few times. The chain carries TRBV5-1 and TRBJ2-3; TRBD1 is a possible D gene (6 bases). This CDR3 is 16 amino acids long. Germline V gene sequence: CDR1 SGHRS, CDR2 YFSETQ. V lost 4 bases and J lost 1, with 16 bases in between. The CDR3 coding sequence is TGCGCCAGCAGCCCGGGCCCGCGACAGGGCACAGATACGCAGTATTTT. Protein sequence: CASSPGPRQGTDTQYF.